These 23 T cell receptor beta chains were sequenced from one sample in a study of T cell responses to AZD1222 COVID-19 vaccine. Assay used: immunoSEQ multiplex PCR; TCRdb lists only in-frame clones, some missing. The sample records tens of thousands of clones, under 90% being singletons. Sample: peripheral blood, taken on day 0 of AZD1222 vaccination. The receptors derive from an adult in good health.

This clone was detected only once. The rearrangement joins TRBV7-9 to TRBJ1-1, with D hard to call. The germline gives CDR1 SEHNR, CDR2 FQNEAQ (reference sequence). Between the trimmed V and J ends, which lost 0 bases and 1 base, there was a span of 18 bases. This CDR3 is 18 amino acids long. For the CDR3, the DNA is TGTGCCAGCAGCTTAGCGGATCGCGGGGAGGATCCGAACACTGAAGCTTTCTTT. Amino acids: CASSLADRGEDPNTEAFF.

The rearrangement uses TRBV6-4 and TRBJ2-3; D perhaps matches TRBD1 (6 bases). The CDR3 length is 14 residues. V dropped 4 bases and J dropped 1 base, with 9 bases sitting between them. Germline V gene sequence: CDR1 MRHNA, CDR2 SNTAGT. CDR3: CASSVAGGTDTQYF. The CDR3 DNA is TGTGCCAGCAGTGTGGCAGGGGGCACAGATACGCAGTATTTT.

The V and J genes are TRBV2 and TRBJ1-2, with D unclear. This CDR3 region has 14 residues. Looked up from germline, CDR1 is SNHLY and CDR2 is FYNNEI. The V gene lost 10 bases and the J gene lost 0 bases, with 15 bases spanning the gap. The CDR3 sequence: CATRTDTSNYGYTF. The DNA of the CDR3 is TGTGCCACCCGGACGGATACTTCTAACTATGGCTACACCTTC.

This clone was seen a handful of times. The rearrangement joins TRBV2 to TRBJ2-1, with TRBD2 matching 7 bases. CDR3 length: 17 amino acids. Losses at the gene ends were 7 bases for V and 7 bases for J; bases not matched to a gene: 19. Germline V CDR1 and CDR2: SNHLY, FYNNEI. CDR3 amino acids: CASTPWGVAGAVNEQFF. The CDR3 DNA follows: TGTGCCAGCACCCCCTGGGGGGTGGCGGGAGCAGTGAATGAGCAGTTCTTC.

The V gene is TRBV5-4, the J gene TRBJ2-5, with D perhaps TRBD1 (6 bases). Trimming took off 3 bases at V and 2 bases at J, with 11 bases between the two ends. The V gene's germline CDR1 is SGHNT and CDR2 YYREEE (reference sequence). CDR3 length equals 14 residues. The CDR3 DNA reads TGTGCCAGCAGCTCGTCACAGGGTCAAGAGACCCAGTACTTC. Translation gives CASSSSQGQETQYF.

This clone came up once. The chain links TRBV6-5 to TRBJ1-4; D call uncertain. The ends were cut back, 0 bases at V and 5 bases at J, with 10 bases in the middle. Germline V gene lookup returns CDR1 MNHEY and CDR2 SVGAGI. The CDR3 runs to 15 residues. CDR3 region: CASSYSAAGNEKLFF. The CDR3 coding sequence is TGTGCCAGCAGTTACTCGGCGGCGGGGAATGAAAAACTGTTTTTT.

The chain couples TRBV15 to TRBJ1-2; possible D gene TRBD1, 6 bases. CDR1 and CDR2 from the germline V gene are LNHNV and YYDKDF (reference sequence). This CDR3 comprises 18 residues. V shed 1 base and J shed 7 bases, with 25 bases lying between them. Here the CDR3 reads CATSRGWGSGRGIVGYTF. CDR3 DNA: TGTGCCACCAGCAGAGGGTGGGGATCGGGCAGGGGTATAGTTGGCTACACCTTC.

The V gene is TRBV4-2, the J gene TRBJ1-6, with D possibly TRBD1 on 6 matching bases. The CDR3 sequence is 18 residues long. Germline V gives CDR1 LGHNA, CDR2 YNFKEQ. Trimming stripped 2 bases from V and 11 bases from J, with 25 bases between. CDR3 sequence reads: CASSQTHGAGGLSTPLHF. CDR3 coding DNA: TGTGCCAGCAGCCAAACGCATGGGGCGGGGGGCCTTAGCACACCCCTCCACTTT.

This chain connects TRBV6-5 to TRBJ2-7; maybe TRBD1 (6 bases). From germline, CDR1 is MNHEY and CDR2 SVGAGI. Trimming pared 9 bases from V and 4 bases from J, leaving 19 bases between. CDR3 length equals 14 residues. The CDR3 nucleotides are TGTGCCAGTAAGAAGGACAGCGGACCGTACGAGCAGTACTTC. It is translated as CASKKDSGPYEQYF.

The chain is built from TRBV28 and TRBJ2-7; 7 bases fit TRBD1. Germline V gene data show CDR1 as MDHEN and CDR2 as SYDVKM. The CDR3 is 14 amino acids. The ends lost 5 bases at V and 3 bases at J; junction bases unmatched: 7. The chain's CDR3 is CASSDGQALYEQYF. CDR3 DNA sequence: TGTGCCAGCAGTGACGGACAGGCCCTCTACGAGCAGTACTTC. The full variable domain, its missing parts supplied by reference TRBV28 and TRBJ2-7, is DVKVTQSSRYLVKRTGEKVFLECVQDMDHENMFWYRQDPGLGLRLIYFSYDVKMKEKGDIPEGYSVSREKKERFSLILESASTNQTSMYLCASSDGQALYEQYFGPGTRLTVT.

The chain couples TRBV7-3 to TRBJ2-1; TRBD1 is a possible D gene (6 bases). The CDR3 is made up of 16 amino acids. The germline V gene encodes CDR1 SGHTA and CDR2 FQGTGA. V gave up 0 bases and J gave up 4 bases, with 13 bases separating them. Here the CDR3 reads CASSLTPQGLYNEQFF. The CDR3 coding sequence is TGTGCCAGCAGCTTAACGCCGCAGGGGCTTTACAATGAGCAGTTCTTC.

The rearrangement uses TRBV4-3 and TRBJ2-4; TRBD1 might be the D (6 bases). Germline loops: CDR1 LGHNA, CDR2 YSLEER. Trimming shortened V by 0 bases and J by 5 bases, and 11 bases separated the two germline ends. The CDR3 sequence is 15 residues long. The CDR3 nucleotides read TGCGCCAGCAGCCAAGACCCCGGACAGCAAAACATTCAGTACTTC. As protein: CASSQDPGQQNIQYF.

The chain is built from TRBV9 and TRBJ2-4; D is uncertain. This CDR3 region has 17 residues. The germline V gene encodes CDR1 SGDLS and CDR2 YYNGEE. V gave up 3 bases and J gave up 6 bases, with 22 bases separating them. The CDR3 DNA sequence: TGTGCCAGCAGCGCGCCGGTCGAGGCCTCGAAGACAAACATTCAGTACTTC. It codes for CASSAPVEASKTNIQYF.

This sequence joins TRBV19 and TRBJ2-7; D could derive from TRBD1 or TRBD2 (5 bases each). Trimming removed 5 bases from V and 2 bases from J, with 16 bases in between. The CDR3 has 15 amino acids. Germline V gives CDR1 LNHDA, CDR2 SQIVND (reference sequence). This CDR3 is CASSVGARGTYEQYF. The CDR3 DNA sequence: TGTGCCAGTAGTGTCGGCGCCCGGGGCACCTACGAGCAGTACTTC.

This rearrangement joins TRBV10-3 to TRBJ2-3; maybe TRBD2 (5 bases). Germline values: CDR1 ENHRY, CDR2 SYGVKD. The CDR3 is made up of 13 amino acids. Trimming pared 2 bases from V and 6 bases from J, leaving 9 bases between. The CDR3 DNA reads TGTGCCATCAGTGAGACTAGGAGGGATACGCAGTATTTT. Its translation: CAISETRRDTQYF.

V gene TRBV7-8 combines with J gene TRBJ1-6; tentative D call: TRBD1 (5 bases). The ends were cut back, 5 bases at V and 1 base at J, with 18 bases in the middle. Looked up from germline, CDR1 is SGHVS and CDR2 is FQNEAQ. This CDR3 contains 18 residues. In nucleotides, the CDR3 is TGTGCCAGCAGCGTAGGGCCAGGTCAGGGTTCCTATAATTCACCCCTCCACTTT. Translated, it gives CASSVGPGQGSYNSPLHF.

The rearrangement joins TRBV12-3 or TRBV12-4 to TRBJ1-6; D gene ambiguous. This CDR3 is built from 12 residues. V was clipped by 2 bases and J by 8 bases, with 4 bases between them. Here the CDR3 reads CASSLSDSPLHF. CDR3 DNA: TGTGCCAGCAGTTTATCGGATTCACCCCTCCACTTT.

CDR3 nucleotides: TGTGCCAGCAGTTCCCCATCACGGGACAGGCATATGAACACTGAAGCTTTCTTT. Protein product: CASSSPSRDRHMNTEAFF. The V and J genes are TRBV6-2 or TRBV6-3 and TRBJ1-1, with 8 positions matching TRBD1. CDR1 and CDR2 from the germline V gene are MNHEY and SVGEGT. Trimming cost V 4 bases and J 0 bases; bases outside gene matches: 13. The CDR3 contains 18 residues.

The CDR3 loop is CASPGSGIGYTF. The CDR3 DNA sequence: TGTGCCTCCCCGGGGTCTGGGATCGGCTACACCTTC. The chain has TRBV30 and TRBJ1-2, with D uncertain. The V gene lost 7 bases and the J gene lost 8 bases, with 17 bases spanning the gap. From germline, CDR1 is GTSNPN and CDR2 SVGIG (reference sequence). There are 12 residues in the CDR3.

This chain joins TRBV5-5 and TRBJ2-7; D may be TRBD1 (5 bases). The V gene lost 1 base and the J gene lost 3 bases, with 14 bases spanning the gap. CDR1 and CDR2 (germline): SGHKS, YYEKEE (reference sequence). This CDR3 is 15 amino acids long. The CDR3 DNA sequence: TGTGCCAGCAGCTTGACTGCACAGGCACTCTACGAGCAGTACTTC. Translated, it gives CASSLTAQALYEQYF.

This clone was recorded only once. The rearrangement joins TRBV29-1 to TRBJ2-2, with a tentative D call TRBD1 (5 bases). Germline CDR1 reads SQVTM; CDR2 reads ANQGSEA. Trimming took 7 bases from V and 3 from J, leaving 18 bases between them. The CDR3 spans 15 residues. CDR3: CSAGSPAGYTGELFF. The CDR3, as DNA: TGCAGCGCCGGATCCCCTGCAGGGTACACCGGGGAGCTGTTTTTT.

This rearrangement joins TRBV4-2 to TRBJ2-7, with D unclear. The length of the CDR3 is 13 residues. Germline CDR1 LGHNA, CDR2 YNFKEQ. Trimming removed 4 bases at V and 1 base at J, with 8 bases between. CDR3 DNA: TGTGCCAGCAGCCCCCCAGAATCCTACGAGCAGTACTTC. This encodes CASSPPESYEQYF.

V and J are TRBV14 and TRBJ1-1; D is unclear. Germline V gives CDR1 SGHDN, CDR2 FVKESK. V gave up 1 base and J gave up 0 bases, with 3 bases separating them. The CDR3 contains 13 residues. The CDR3 here is CASSQAMNTEAFF. CDR3 bases: TGTGCCAGCAGCCAAGCCATGAACACTGAAGCTTTCTTT.